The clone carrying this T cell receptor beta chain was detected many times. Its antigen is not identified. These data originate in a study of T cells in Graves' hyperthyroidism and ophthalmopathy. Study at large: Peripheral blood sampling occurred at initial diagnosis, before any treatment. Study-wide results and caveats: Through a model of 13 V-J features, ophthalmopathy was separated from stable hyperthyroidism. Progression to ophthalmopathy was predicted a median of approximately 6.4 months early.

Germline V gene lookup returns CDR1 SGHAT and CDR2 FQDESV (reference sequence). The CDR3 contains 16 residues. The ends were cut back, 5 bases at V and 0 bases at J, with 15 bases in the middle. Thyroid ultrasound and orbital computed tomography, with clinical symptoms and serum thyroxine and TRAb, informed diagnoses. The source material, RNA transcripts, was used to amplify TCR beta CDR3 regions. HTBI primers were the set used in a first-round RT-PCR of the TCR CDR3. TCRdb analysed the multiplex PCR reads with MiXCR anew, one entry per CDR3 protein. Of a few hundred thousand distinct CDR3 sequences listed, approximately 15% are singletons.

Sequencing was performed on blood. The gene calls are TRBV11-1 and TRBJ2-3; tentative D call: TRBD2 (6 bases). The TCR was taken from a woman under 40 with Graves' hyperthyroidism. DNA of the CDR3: TGTGCCAGCAGCCCCCAGCCTAGCGCTAGCACAGATACGCAGTATTTT. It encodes CASSPQPSASTDTQYF.